One sample yielded the 21 T cell receptor beta chains listed below, sequenced in a study of blood T cell repertoires in COVID-19. Measured with immunoSEQ multiplex PCR; TCRdb has only the in-frame clones, and not every one. The sample comprises 450,000 to 500,000 clones, roughly 85% of which are singletons, and 3% to 3.5% rests with the top ten. Sequenced material: peripheral blood. The receptor source for this set is a human donor in a cohort sampled during active COVID-19.

The chain couples TRBV6-6 to TRBJ2-1; D possibly corresponds to TRBD2 (7 bases). Trimming took off 8 bases at V and 1 base at J, with 12 bases between the two ends. Germline V gene lookup returns CDR1 MNHNY and CDR2 SVGAGI (reference sequence). The length of the CDR3 is 14 residues. The CDR3 nucleotides read TGTGCCAGCCAAAGGGGGGGGTCCTACAATGAGCAGTTCTTC. This encodes CASQRGGSYNEQFF.

There are a few counts of this clone. The V and J genes are TRBV7-9 and TRBJ2-3, with D possibly being TRBD2 (5 bases). CDR1 and CDR2 from the germline V gene are SEHNR and FQNEAQ (reference sequence). The germline V and J ends were trimmed by 5 bases and 3 bases, with 15 bases remaining between them. The CDR3 is made up of 15 amino acids. Written as DNA, the CDR3 is TGTGCCAGCAGCCCCGGAATGACTAAAACAGATACGCAGTATTTT. Protein sequence: CASSPGMTKTDTQYF. Variable domain in full (rest from reference TRBV7-9 and TRBJ2-3): DTGVSQNPRHKITKRGQNVTFRCDPISEHNRLYWYRQTLGQGPEFLTYFQNEAQLEKSRLLSDRFSAERPKGSFSTLEIQRTEQGDSAMYLCASSPGMTKTDTQYFGPGTRLTVL.

This rearrangement joins TRBV19 to TRBJ1-6, with 8 bases identical to TRBD1. The CDR3 is 15 amino acids. J gave up 9 bases and V 4 bases, and 8 bases lay outside the gene matches. From germline, CDR1 is LNHDA and CDR2 SQIVND (reference sequence). DNA of the CDR3: TGTGCCAGTAGTACTACGACAGGGGCGGGTTCACCCCTCCACTTT. Protein sequence: CASSTTTGAGSPLHF. The full variable domain, in which reference TRBV19 and TRBJ1-6 provide the parts outside the CDR3, is DGGITQSPKYLFRKEGQNVTLSCEQNLNHDAMYWYRQDPGQGLRLIYYSQIVNDFQKGDIAEGYSVSREKKESFPLTVTSAQKNPTAFYLCASSTTTGAGSPLHFGNGTRLTVT.

The CDR3 reads CASSQDTGLAGVSGANVLTF. As DNA, the CDR3 is TGCGCCAGCAGCCAGGATACGGGACTAGCGGGAGTATCTGGGGCCAACGTCCTGACTTTC. The chain joins TRBV4-1 to TRBJ2-6, with 14 nucleotides matching TRBD2. The V gene end was trimmed by 3 bases and the J gene end by 1 base; junction bases not matched to a gene: 8. Per the germline V gene, CDR1 is MGHRA and CDR2 is YSYEKL. CDR3 length: 20 amino acids.

V is TRBV2 and J is TRBJ1-1, with 11 bases fitting TRBD1. The CDR3 extends over 14 amino acids. Trimming at V came to 9 bases and at J to 3 bases, leaving 6 bases not matched to a gene. The V gene's germline CDR1 is SNHLY and CDR2 FYNNEI. This CDR3 reads CARRTGGLDTEAFF. The CDR3 DNA is TGTGCCAGAAGGACAGGGGGCTTGGACACTGAAGCTTTCTTT.

V usage is TRBV6-5 and J usage is TRBJ1-6, with TRBD1 matching 7 bases. Germline V CDR1 and CDR2: MNHEY, SVGAGI. CDR3 size: 16 residues. With V trimmed by 0 bases and J by 7 bases, 6 bases remained unmatched. CDR3 coding DNA: TGTGCCAGCAGTTACTCGACAGGGCGAGGAAATTCACCCCTCCACTTT. It encodes CASSYSTGRGNSPLHF.

This chain links TRBV30 with TRBJ1-5; D may be TRBD1 (6 bases). Germline lookup yields CDR1 GTSNPN and CDR2 SVGIG (reference sequence). Trimming left V 0 bases short and J 6 bases short, with 15 bases between. The CDR3 consists of 15 residues. CDR3 sequence reads: CAWSVMGRGPQPQHF. As DNA, the CDR3 is TGTGCCTGGAGTGTAATGGGCAGGGGACCTCAGCCCCAGCATTTT.

J is TRBJ2-6 and V is TRBV3-1 (or the pseudogene TRBV3-2), with 8 nucleotides matching TRBD1. After removal of 5 bases from V and 1 base from J, the junction contained 1 base not matched to a gene. The CDR3 runs to 15 residues. Germline V lookup: CDR1 LGHDT, CDR2 YNNKEL (reference sequence). The CDR3 DNA sequence: TGTGCCAGCAGCGGGGACAGGTCTGGGGCCAACGTCCTGACTTTC. Translation gives CASSGDRSGANVLTF.

V is TRBV6-5 and J is TRBJ1-1; D might be TRBD1 (5 bases). CDR1 is MNHEY, CDR2 SVGAGI, per germline. The V and J ends lost 2 bases and 0 bases respectively, with 10 bases between them. The CDR3 has 15 residues. The CDR3 protein is CASSYRGTVNTEAFF. CDR3 bases: TGTGCCAGCAGTTACCGCGGGACGGTGAACACTGAAGCTTTCTTT.

This chain links TRBV19 with TRBJ2-2; perhaps TRBD2 as D (6 bases). The CDR3 contains 14 residues. With 6 bases removed from V and 3 bases from J, the gap between germline ends came to 11 bases. The germline V gene has CDR1 LNHDA and CDR2 SQIVND (reference sequence). CDR3 amino acids: CASRWEVDTGELFF. DNA for the CDR3: TGTGCCAGTAGATGGGAGGTCGACACCGGGGAGCTGTTTTTT.

The chain employs TRBV18 and TRBJ2-7, with TRBD1 matching 9 bases. CDR3 length: 18 residues. Trimming took 0 bases from V and 0 from J; bases not matched to a gene: 9. CDR1 is KGHSH and CDR2 is LQKENI in the germline V gene. In nucleotides, the CDR3 is TGTGCCAGCTCACCACCGCGACAGGGGGGACCGAGCTCCTACGAGCAGTACTTC. This encodes CASSPPRQGGPSSYEQYF. Filled out from reference TRBV18 and TRBJ2-7, the complete variable domain reads NAGVMQNPRHLVRRRGQEARLRCSPMKGHSHVYWYRQLPEEGLKFMVYLQKENIIDESGMPKERFSAEFPKEGPSILRIQQVVRGDSAAYFCASSPPRQGGPSSYEQYFGPGTRLTVT.

This chain connects TRBV4-1 to TRBJ1-3; D remains ambiguous. This CDR3 comprises 14 residues. Germline V lookup: CDR1 MGHRA, CDR2 YSYEKL. V was pared by 5 bases and J by 0 bases, with 8 bases between. DNA for the CDR3: TGCGCCAGCAGCATACAAACCTCTGGAAACACCATATATTTT. Residues: CASSIQTSGNTIYF.

V and J are TRBV7-9 and TRBJ2-7; no firm D call. The V gene's germline CDR1 is SEHNR and CDR2 FQNEAQ (reference sequence). The CDR3 is 15 residues long. The germline V and J ends were trimmed by 2 bases and 0 bases, with 11 bases remaining between them. The CDR3 loop is CASSLTLGSSYEQYF. CDR3 coding DNA: TGTGCCAGCAGCTTAACGCTGGGCAGCTCCTACGAGCAGTACTTC.

V is TRBV3-1 (or the pseudogene TRBV3-2) and J is TRBJ2-7, with D perhaps matching TRBD1 (6 bases). The CDR3 is 12 amino acids. Trimming removed 4 bases from V and 2 bases from J, with 6 bases in between. Germline V gene lookup returns CDR1 LGHDT and CDR2 YNNKEL (reference sequence). In DNA, the CDR3 is TGTGCCAGCAGCCCAGGGGCCTACGAGCAGTACTTC. It is translated as CASSPGAYEQYF.

The chain employs TRBV15 and TRBJ2-1, with 7 bases fitting TRBD2. Germline-derived CDR1 and CDR2 are LNHNV and YYDKDF (reference sequence). V was pared by 3 bases and J by 9 bases, with 14 bases of the junction left unmatched. The CDR3 length is 16 residues. The CDR3 protein is CATSRVGGGFGGEQFF. The CDR3 region has the DNA TGTGCCACCAGCAGGGTTGGGGGAGGGTTCGGAGGTGAGCAGTTCTTC.

The V gene is TRBV7-9, the J gene TRBJ2-5; 7 nucleotides align to TRBD1. Germline assignment: CDR1 SEHNR and CDR2 FQNEAQ (reference sequence). CDR3 length: 16 residues. J gave up 5 bases and V 3 bases, and 12 bases lay outside the gene matches. The CDR3 sequence is CASSFGNRGVVETQYF. The CDR3 nucleotides read TGTGCCAGCAGCTTTGGGAACAGGGGAGTGGTGGAGACCCAGTACTTC.

The rearrangement joins TRBV5-5 to TRBJ1-4, with 9 bases fitting TRBD1. The CDR3 consists of 14 residues. Germline V gene sequence: CDR1 SGHKS, CDR2 YYEKEE (reference sequence). Trimming removed 4 bases from V and 4 bases from J; junction bases left unmatched: 2. The CDR3 nucleotides are TGTGCCAGCAGCCGACAGGGGGATAATGAAAAACTGTTTTTT. As protein: CASSRQGDNEKLFF. Full variable domain (remainder filled in from reference TRBV5-5 and TRBJ1-4): DAGVTQSPTHLIKTRGQQVTLRCSPISGHKSVSWYQQVLGQGPQFIFQYYEKEERGRGNFPDRFSARQFPNYSSELNVNALLLGDSALYLCASSRQGDNEKLFFGSGTQLSVL.

The chain joins TRBV15 to TRBJ2-5; 7 bases align to TRBD1. There are 14 residues in the CDR3. Germline CDR1 and CDR2: LNHNV and YYDKDF (reference sequence). Germline trimming cut 1 base from V and 5 bases from J; bases unmatched to any gene: 4. The CDR3 region is CATSRVRGQETQYF. Written as DNA, the CDR3 is TGTGCCACCAGCAGAGTAAGGGGGCAGGAGACCCAGTACTTC.

The chain uses TRBV7-3 and TRBJ2-3; D might be TRBD2 (5 bases). Germline V lookup: CDR1 SGHTA, CDR2 FQGTGA. Deletions cut 2 bases from V and 0 bases from J, with 9 bases between. The CDR3 spans 15 residues. The CDR3 loop reads CASSLDPGSTDTQYF. In DNA form, the CDR3 reads TGTGCCAGCAGCTTAGATCCGGGGAGCACAGATACGCAGTATTTT. The variable domain in full, with the rest retrieved from reference TRBV7-3 and TRBJ2-3, is GAGVSQTPSNKVTEKGKYVELRCDPISGHTALYWYRQSLGQGPEFLIYFQGTGAADDSGLPNDRFFAVRPEGSVSTLKIQRTERGDSAVYLCASSLDPGSTDTQYFGPGTRLTVL.

The chain is built from TRBV29-1 and TRBJ2-7; D is perhaps TRBD1 (6 bases). V was trimmed by 4 bases and J by 2 bases, leaving 9 bases between them. The CDR3 has 12 amino acids. The germline V gene has CDR1 SQVTM and CDR2 ANQGSEA. DNA of the CDR3: TGCAGCGTTGGCAGGGACACCTACGAGCAGTACTTC. This gives the protein CSVGRDTYEQYF.

V is TRBV7-9 and J is TRBJ2-1; 10 bases are shared with TRBD2. Looked up from germline, CDR1 is SEHNR and CDR2 is FQNEAQ (reference sequence). The CDR3 is 15 amino acids. Germline trimming cut 4 bases from V and 8 bases from J; bases unmatched to any gene: 8. For the CDR3, the DNA is TGTGCCAGCAGCTATCTAGCGGGAGTCTCTGATGAGCAGTTCTTC. It codes for CASSYLAGVSDEQFF.